Below, one T cell receptor (beta chain) is given with its context. Original processing methods: The authors estimated nucleated cell counts from reference gene primer amplification. Profiled with immunoSEQ multiplex PCR; TCRdb holds only in-frame clones, not every one. V and J calls and clone size are as listed in that table; D and trimming were resolved from the DNA. The table lists about 200,000 clones, approximately 85% of them singletons. The CDR3 totals 15 residues. The germline gives CDR1 KGHDR, CDR2 SFDVKD. Trimming shortened V by 4 bases and J by 12 bases, and 21 bases separated the two germline ends. The data belong to a study of blood T cell repertoires in COVID-19. About the research overall: The samples span acute and convalescent COVID-19 from the United States, Italy and Spain. T cells, B-cell-depleted T cells, or PBMCs supplied cDNA or gDNA.

This rearrangement joins TRBV24-1 to TRBJ2-1, with D maybe TRBD2 (6 bases). Sequenced sample: peripheral blood. This TCR derives from a woman aged 50 to 60 with active or convalescent COVID-19. The CDR3 loop reads CATSDEGTPRAGQFF. CDR3 DNA: TGTGCCACCAGTGACGAAGGGACTCCCCGGGCAGGGCAGTTCTTC.